Shown below are 19 T cell receptor beta chains from a single sample sequenced in a study of T cell responses to AZD1222 COVID-19 vaccine. Sequencing used immunoSEQ multiplex PCR; TCRdb keeps in-frame clones, though not all of them. Of approximately 50,000 clones detected, roughly 90% appear once; the ten largest clones hold 6% to 7.5%. Source: peripheral blood, taken 28 days after the second AZD1222 dose. All receptors derive from an adult who received the AZD1222 COVID-19 vaccine.

This chain connects TRBV30 to TRBJ2-3, with a weak D call TRBD1 (5 bases). From germline, CDR1 is GTSNPN and CDR2 SVGIG (reference sequence). This CDR3 comprises 15 residues. V shed 3 bases and J shed 2 bases, with 15 bases lying between them. The chain's CDR3 is CAWSPTWGPTDTQYF. CDR3 bases: TGTGCCTGGAGCCCGACCTGGGGCCCCACAGATACGCAGTATTTT.

The chain couples TRBV28 to TRBJ1-5; D uncertain. The CDR3 totals 12 residues. The V and J ends lost 5 bases and 9 bases respectively, with 11 bases between them. Germline V gene sequence: CDR1 MDHEN, CDR2 SYDVKM. This chain's CDR3 is CASSPPARPQHF. The CDR3 region has the DNA TGTGCCAGCAGTCCCCCCGCTCGGCCCCAGCATTTT.

This chain connects TRBV2 to TRBJ2-5; tentatively, D is TRBD1 (5 bases). The CDR3 contains 13 residues. V was cut by 4 bases and J by 5 bases, with 11 bases left in between. Germline CDR1 and CDR2: SNHLY and FYNNEI. The CDR3 bases are TGTGCCAGCAGTGGAGAAGGGGTTGAGACCCAGTACTTC. Protein product: CASSGEGVETQYF.

The chain recombines TRBV9 with TRBJ2-7, with D possibly matching TRBD1 (6 bases). CDR1 is SGDLS, CDR2 YYNGEE, per germline. V was cut by 0 bases and J by 3 bases, with 16 bases left in between. The CDR3 covers 16 residues. The DNA for the CDR3 is TGTGCCAGCAGCGTAGGAGGGACACAGGGCGGCTACGAGCAGTACTTC. It codes for CASSVGGTQGGYEQYF.

The chain combines TRBV20-1 with TRBJ1-1; D is ambiguous. Germline loops: CDR1 DFQATT, CDR2 SNEGSKA (reference sequence). CDR3 length: 11 amino acids. V was trimmed by 6 bases and J by 4 bases, leaving 9 bases between them. The CDR3 region has the DNA TGCAGTGCCGAGGGAGGCACTGAAGCTTTCTTT. Translated, it gives CSAEGGTEAFF.

This sequence joins TRBV15 and TRBJ2-3; D remains ambiguous. This CDR3 has 13 amino acids. The V end was cut by 0 bases, the J end by 6 bases, with 7 bases between. Germline V gene data show CDR1 as LNHNV and CDR2 as YYDKDF (reference sequence). CDR3 sequence reads: CATSRDVWDTQYF. In DNA form, the CDR3 reads TGTGCCACCAGCAGAGATGTATGGGATACGCAGTATTTT.

The rearrangement links TRBV5-6 to TRBJ2-3; D gene ambiguous. The CDR3 is 11 residues long. The germline V gene has CDR1 SGHDT and CDR2 YYEEEE. Trimming took 4 bases from V and 5 from J, leaving 5 bases between them. The CDR3 reads CASSRGDTQYF. The CDR3 DNA follows: TGTGCCAGCAGCCGCGGAGATACGCAGTATTTT.

This sequence joins TRBV6-1 and TRBJ1-5; no reliable D call. This CDR3 comprises 14 residues. V gave up 2 bases and J gave up 6 bases, with 11 bases separating them. Germline CDR1 is MNHNS and CDR2 is SASEGT. CDR3 sequence reads: CASSENTGSQPQHF. CDR3 DNA sequence: TGTGCCAGCAGTGAAAATACGGGGAGTCAGCCCCAGCATTTT.

The chain recombines TRBV24-1 with TRBJ2-2; D ambiguous. CDR3 length equals 15 residues. The germline V gene encodes CDR1 KGHDR and CDR2 SFDVKD. V lost 4 bases and J 8 bases, leaving 16 bases between the germline ends. CDR3 sequence: CATSERAVPLGELFF. The CDR3 DNA reads TGTGCCACCAGTGAGCGCGCCGTACCCCTTGGGGAGCTGTTTTTT.

The genes are TRBV1 and TRBJ2-3; the D call of TRBD2 is as the table states it, not checked on the DNA. TRBV1 is reported as a pseudogene. CDR3 length equals 16 residues. The CDR3 region is CTSSQVLAGTTDTQYF. Here the CDR3 DNA reads TGCACCAGCAGCCAAGTGCTAGCGGGAACCACAGATACGCAGTATTTT.

The rearrangement links TRBV11-2 to TRBJ2-3; 8 nucleotides match TRBD1. CDR1 SGHAT and CDR2 FQNNGV come from the germline V gene. There are 14 residues in the CDR3. V lost 5 bases to trimming and J lost 6 bases; unmatched junction nucleotides: 7. Here the CDR3 reads CASSHLRQGDTQYF. DNA for the CDR3: TGTGCCAGCAGCCACCTTCGACAGGGGGATACGCAGTATTTT.

The rearrangement joins TRBV14 to TRBJ1-6; D gene unclear. Germline assignment: CDR1 SGHDN and CDR2 FVKESK. V was pared by 5 bases and J by 8 bases, with 7 bases between. The CDR3 covers 12 residues. CDR3 bases: TGTGCCAGCAGCTTCGTGGATTCACCCCTCCACTTT. Its protein is CASSFVDSPLHF.

The chain uses TRBV28 and TRBJ2-7; D remains ambiguous. Germline CDR1 reads MDHEN; CDR2 reads SYDVKM. Trimming took 6 bases from V and 8 from J, leaving 14 bases between them. This CDR3 comprises 12 residues. CDR3 DNA: TGTGCCAGCAGCCTTAGGGCTCTTCAGCAGTACTTC. Protein product: CASSLRALQQYF.

V usage is TRBV15 and J usage is TRBJ2-7; D may correspond to TRBD1 or TRBD2 (7 bases each). V was cut by 5 bases and J by 6 bases, with 14 bases left in between. CDR3 length equals 13 residues. CDR1 is LNHNV, CDR2 YYDKDF, per germline (reference sequence). The CDR3 reads CATSRQGGSEQYF. In nucleotides, the CDR3 is TGTGCCACCAGCCGCCAGGGGGGGAGCGAGCAGTACTTC.

This clone appeared once. The rearrangement links TRBV5-6 to TRBJ2-3, with TRBD1 matching 7 bases. V trimming: 1 base; J trimming: 3 bases; junction bases outside the gene matches: 5. Germline values: CDR1 SGHDT, CDR2 YYEEEE. This CDR3 region has 15 residues. The CDR3 reads CASSLRGGGTDTQYF. The DNA for the CDR3 is TGTGCCAGCAGCTTGAGAGGGGGCGGGACAGATACGCAGTATTTT.

The chain recombines TRBV30 with TRBJ2-3, with D perhaps being TRBD1 or TRBD2 (6 bases each). The V gene's germline CDR1 is GTSNPN and CDR2 SVGIG (reference sequence). Deletions cut 7 bases from V and 2 bases from J, with 16 bases between. The CDR3 totals 14 residues. This chain's CDR3 is CASGGTSLTDTQYF. CDR3 bases: TGTGCCTCCGGAGGGACATCTCTCACAGATACGCAGTATTTT.

V is TRBV15 and J is TRBJ1-5; D perhaps matches TRBD1 (6 bases). Germline V CDR1 and CDR2: LNHNV, YYDKDF (reference sequence). The CDR3 spans 14 residues. V dropped 5 bases and J dropped 2 bases, with 10 bases sitting between them. CDR3 nucleotides: TGTGCCACCAGCCCCAGGGGAGGCAATCAGCCCCAGCATTTT. Translation: CATSPRGGNQPQHF.

V gene TRBV28 combines with J gene TRBJ1-5; tentatively, D is TRBD1 (5 bases). This CDR3 region has 14 residues. Germline CDR1 and CDR2: MDHEN and SYDVKM. V lost 3 bases and J 4 bases, leaving 10 bases between the germline ends. The CDR3 is CASSFAGGNQPQHF. The CDR3 DNA follows: TGTGCCAGCAGTTTTGCGGGGGGTAATCAGCCCCAGCATTTT.

The V gene is TRBV3-1 (or the pseudogene TRBV3-2), the J gene TRBJ2-6, with D possibly TRBD1 on 5 matching bases. Germline-derived CDR1 and CDR2 are LGHDT and YNNKEL (reference sequence). This CDR3 contains 15 residues. Trimming took off 5 bases at V and 0 bases at J, with 8 bases between the two ends. In nucleotides, the CDR3 is TGTGCCAGCAGCGACAGTGCCTCTGGGGCCAACGTCCTGACTTTC. Protein: CASSDSASGANVLTF.